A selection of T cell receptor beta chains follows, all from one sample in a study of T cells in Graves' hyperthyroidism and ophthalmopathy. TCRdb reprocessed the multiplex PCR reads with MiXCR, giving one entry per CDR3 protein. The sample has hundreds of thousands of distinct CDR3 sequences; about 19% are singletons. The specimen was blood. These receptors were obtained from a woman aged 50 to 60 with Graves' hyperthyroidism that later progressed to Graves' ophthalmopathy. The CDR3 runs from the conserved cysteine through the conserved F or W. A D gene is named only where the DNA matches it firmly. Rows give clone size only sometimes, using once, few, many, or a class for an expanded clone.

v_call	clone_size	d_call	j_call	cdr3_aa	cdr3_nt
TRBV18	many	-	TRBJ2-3	CASSRTTSTDTQYF	TGTGCCAGCTCCCGGACTACTAGCACAGATACGCAGTATTTT
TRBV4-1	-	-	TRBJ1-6	CASSQVRTVHNSPLHF	TGCGCCAGCAGCCAAGTGAGGACAGTACATAATTCACCCCTCCACTTT
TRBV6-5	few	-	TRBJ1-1	CASSYSPSAEAFF	TGTGCCAGCAGTTACTCGCCATCCGCTGAAGCTTTCTTT
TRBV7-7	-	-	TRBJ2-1	CASSWAWDNEQFF	TGTGCTAGCAGCTGGGCTTGGGATAATGAGCAGTTCTTC
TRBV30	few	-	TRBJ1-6	CAWSVRSSYNSPLHF	TGTGCCTGGAGTGTACGGTCGTCCTATAATTCACCCCTCCACTTT
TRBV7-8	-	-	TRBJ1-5	CASIPGRIGNQPQHF	TGTGCCAGCATCCCCGGTCGGATTGGCAATCAGCCCCAGCATTTT
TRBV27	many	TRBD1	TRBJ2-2	CASSTFTGEYTGELFF	TGTGCCAGCAGCACCTTCACAGGGGAATACACCGGGGAGCTGTTTTTT
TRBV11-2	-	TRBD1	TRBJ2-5	CASSEWTGDQETQYF	TGTGCCAGCAGCGAATGGACAGGGGACCAAGAGACCCAGTACTTC
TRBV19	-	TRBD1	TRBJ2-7	CASSTGQDRAEQYF	TGTGCCAGTAGTACGGGACAGGACAGGGCCGAGCAGTACTTC
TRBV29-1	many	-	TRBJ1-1	CSVKGSTEAFF	TGCAGCGTTAAGGGAAGCACTGAAGCTTTCTTT
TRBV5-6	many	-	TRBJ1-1	CASSLFGSSNTEAFF	TGTGCCAGCAGCTTGTTCGGCAGCTCGAACACTGAAGCTTTCTTT
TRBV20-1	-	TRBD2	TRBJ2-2	CSAPTASGSNTGELFF	TGCAGTGCGCCGACGGCTAGCGGCTCGAACACCGGGGAGCTGTTTTTT
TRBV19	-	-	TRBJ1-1	CASTEGVTEAFF	TGTGCCAGTACCGAGGGGGTCACTGAAGCTTTCTTT
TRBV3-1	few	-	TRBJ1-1	CASTRNANTEAFF	TGTGCCAGCACCCGGAACGCTAACACTGAAGCTTTCTTT
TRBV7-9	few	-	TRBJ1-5	CASSSTRADGVPQHF	TGTGCCAGCAGCTCTACTCGGGCGGACGGGGTGCCCCAGCATTTT
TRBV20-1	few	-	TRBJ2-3	CSAPLREPRDTQYF	TGCAGTGCTCCCCTTCGGGAGCCTAGGGATACGCAGTATTTT
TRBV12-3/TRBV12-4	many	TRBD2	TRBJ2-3	CASSPGLARTDTQYF	TGTGCCAGCAGCCCGGGACTAGCGAGGACAGATACGCAGTATTTT
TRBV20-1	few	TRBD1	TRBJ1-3	CSAEIRDRGDTIYF	TGCAGTGCTGAGATCCGGGACAGGGGAGACACCATATATTTT
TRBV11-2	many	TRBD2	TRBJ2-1	CASSNGLAVINEQFF	TGTGCCAGCAGCAACGGACTAGCGGTCATAAATGAGCAGTTCTTC
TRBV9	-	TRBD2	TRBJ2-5	CASSVETSGKETQYF	TGTGCCAGCAGCGTAGAGACTAGCGGAAAAGAGACCCAGTACTTC
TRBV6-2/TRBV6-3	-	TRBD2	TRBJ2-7	CASRTGLAVHEQYF	TGTGCCAGCAGAACGGGACTAGCGGTACACGAGCAGTACTTC
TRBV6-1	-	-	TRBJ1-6	CASRRIGGDSPLHF	TGTGCCAGCAGACGTATTGGTGGGGATTCACCCCTCCACTTT
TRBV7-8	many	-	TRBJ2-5	CASSLGSRYQETQYF	TGTGCCAGCAGCTTAGGTAGCAGATACCAAGAGACCCAGTACTTC
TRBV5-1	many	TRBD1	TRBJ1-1	CASSEGQGTEAFF	TGCGCCAGCAGCGAGGGACAGGGGACTGAAGCTTTCTTT
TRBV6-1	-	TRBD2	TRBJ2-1	CASSDPGLGRTYNEQFF	TGTGCCAGCAGTGACCCCGGACTAGGTCGGACCTACAATGAGCAGTTCTTC
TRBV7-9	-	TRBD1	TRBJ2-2	CASSQHGTGPTGELFF	TGTGCCAGCAGCCAACACGGGACAGGGCCCACCGGGGAGCTGTTTTTT
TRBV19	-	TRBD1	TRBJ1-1	CASIPWGQGRGGNTEAFF	TGTGCCAGTATCCCTTGGGGACAGGGTCGAGGAGGAAACACTGAAGCTTTCTTT
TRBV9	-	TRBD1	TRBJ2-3	CASSVDGTGGKRTDTQYF	TGTGCCAGCAGCGTAGACGGGACAGGGGGCAAGAGGACAGATACGCAGTATTTT
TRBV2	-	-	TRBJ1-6	CASSEAKYQGRSSYNSPLHF	TGTGCCAGCAGTGAGGCCAAATATCAGGGACGGAGCTCCTATAATTCACCCCTCCACTTT
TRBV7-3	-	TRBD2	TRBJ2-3	CASSLRASGGAEDTQYF	TGTGCCAGCAGCTTACGGGCCAGCGGGGGGGCTGAAGATACGCAGTATTTT
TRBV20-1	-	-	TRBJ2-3	CSAPYLGITDTQYF	TGCAGTGCCCCCTATCTGGGGATAACAGATACGCAGTATTTT
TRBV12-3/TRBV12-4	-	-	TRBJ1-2	CASSTTGIGYGYTF	TGTGCCAGCAGCACCACAGGCATCGGCTATGGCTACACCTTC
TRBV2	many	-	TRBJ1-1	CASSNPPLVPEAFF	TGTGCCAGCAGTAACCCCCCCCTGGTGCCTGAAGCTTTCTTT
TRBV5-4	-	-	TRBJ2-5	CASSLSGVEDFQETQYF	TGTGCCAGCAGCTTAAGTGGGGTGGAGGACTTCCAAGAGACCCAGTACTTC
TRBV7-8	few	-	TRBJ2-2	CASSLASPSTGELFF	TGTGCCAGCAGCTTAGCCAGTCCGAGCACCGGGGAGCTGTTTTTT
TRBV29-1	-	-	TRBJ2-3	CSAQGVGTDTQYF	TGCAGCGCACAGGGTGTAGGGACAGATACGCAGTATTTT
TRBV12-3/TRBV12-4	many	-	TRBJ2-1	CASSSWQTPDEQFF	TGTGCCAGCAGTTCTTGGCAGACTCCCGATGAGCAGTTCTTC
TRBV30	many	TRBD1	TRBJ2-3	CAWSGPRQGTQYF	TGTGCCTGGAGTGGCCCCAGACAGGGGACGCAGTATTTT
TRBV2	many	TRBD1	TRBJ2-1	CASRAGGTSYNEQFF	TGTGCCAGCAGGGCAGGGGGCACCTCCTACAATGAGCAGTTCTTC
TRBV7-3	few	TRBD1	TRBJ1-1	CASSSQGAKTEAFF	TGTGCCAGCAGCTCACAGGGGGCAAAGACTGAAGCTTTCTTT
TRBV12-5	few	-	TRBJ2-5	CASAPLRGGETQYF	TGTGCTAGTGCTCCCTTACGGGGAGGCGAGACCCAGTACTTC
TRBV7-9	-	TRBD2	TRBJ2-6	CASSLLSRLAGSGANVLTF	TGTGCCAGCAGCCTCCTCTCCAGACTAGCGGGCTCTGGGGCCAACGTCCTGACTTTC